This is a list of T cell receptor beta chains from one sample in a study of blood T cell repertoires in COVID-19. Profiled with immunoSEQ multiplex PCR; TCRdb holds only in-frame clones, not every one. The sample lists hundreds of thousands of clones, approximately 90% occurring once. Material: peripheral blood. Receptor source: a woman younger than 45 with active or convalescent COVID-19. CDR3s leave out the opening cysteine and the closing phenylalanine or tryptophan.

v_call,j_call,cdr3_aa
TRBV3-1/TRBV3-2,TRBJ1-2,ASSLGGGDGYT
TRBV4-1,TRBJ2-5,ASSQVGLAGVGETQY
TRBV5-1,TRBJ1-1,ASSLALTTANTEAF
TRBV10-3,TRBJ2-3,AISKLAATDTQY
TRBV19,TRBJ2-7,ASSARQGGYEQY
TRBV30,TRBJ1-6,AWSVVGGSYNSPLH
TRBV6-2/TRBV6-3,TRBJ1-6,ASSYSGGYSPLH
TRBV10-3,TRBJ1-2,AISVGSGLRNGYT
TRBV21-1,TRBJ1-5,ASIPFGTNSNQPQH
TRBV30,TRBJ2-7,AWIEGTDEQY
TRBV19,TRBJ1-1,ASSMTGRGGGFTEAF
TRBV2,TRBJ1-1,ASSEFGRTEAF
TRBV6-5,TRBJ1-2,ASGGNYGYT
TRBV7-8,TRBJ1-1,ASLAWGRGEGTEAF
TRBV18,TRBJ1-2,ASSPTQGSAYGYT
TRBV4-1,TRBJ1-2,ASSQDGTGVGDGYT
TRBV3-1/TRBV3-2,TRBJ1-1,ASSQDSRTGMNTEAF
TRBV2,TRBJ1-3,ASSEVQGLGNTIY
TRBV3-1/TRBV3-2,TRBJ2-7,ASSQDSVAGVYEQY
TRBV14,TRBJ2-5,ASSQGTGGRLGETQY
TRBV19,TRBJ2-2,ASSTQGSNTGELF
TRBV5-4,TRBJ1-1,ASSLSQGLNTEAF
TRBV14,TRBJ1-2,ASSGMGQIYGYT
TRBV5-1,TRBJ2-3,ASSLGPGYTDTQY
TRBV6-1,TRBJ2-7,ASSELGQGAYEQY